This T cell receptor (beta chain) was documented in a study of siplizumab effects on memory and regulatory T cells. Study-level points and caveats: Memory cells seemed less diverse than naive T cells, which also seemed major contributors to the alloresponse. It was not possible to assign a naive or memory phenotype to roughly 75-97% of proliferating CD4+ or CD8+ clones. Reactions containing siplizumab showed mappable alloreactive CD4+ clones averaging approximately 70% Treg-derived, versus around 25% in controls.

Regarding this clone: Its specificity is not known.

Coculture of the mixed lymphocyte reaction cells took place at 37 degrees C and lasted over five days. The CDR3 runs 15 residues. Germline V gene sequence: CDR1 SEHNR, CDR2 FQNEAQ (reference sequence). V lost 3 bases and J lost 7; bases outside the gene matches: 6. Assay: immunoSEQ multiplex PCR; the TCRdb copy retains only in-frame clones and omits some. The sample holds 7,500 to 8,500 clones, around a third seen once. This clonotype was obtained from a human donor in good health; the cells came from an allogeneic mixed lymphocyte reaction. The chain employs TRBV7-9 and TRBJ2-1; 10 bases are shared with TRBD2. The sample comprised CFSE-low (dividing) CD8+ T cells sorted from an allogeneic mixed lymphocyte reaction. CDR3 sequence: CASSFPLAGENEQFF. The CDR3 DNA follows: TGTGCCAGCAGCTTTCCCCTAGCGGGAGAGAATGAGCAGTTCTTC. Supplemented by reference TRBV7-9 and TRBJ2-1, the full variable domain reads DTGVSQNPRHKITKRGQNVTFRCDPISEHNRLYWYRQTLGQGPEFLTYFQNEAQLEKSRLLSDRFSAERPKGSFSTLEIQRTEQGDSAMYLCASSFPLAGENEQFFGPGTRLTVL.